The clone carrying this TCR beta chain was counted only a few times. MiXCR was run by TCRdb on the 5' RACE reads, yielding one entry per CDR3 protein. This sample has 35,000 to 50,000 distinct CDR3 sequences, with approximately 22% found just once. The CDR3 length is 17 residues. V was cut by 1 base and J by 0 bases, with 12 bases left in between. Germline values: CDR1 MNHEY, CDR2 SVGEGT. The sorted Tregs were CD4+CD25+CD127-/low cells. The TCR originated in a female donor with breast cancer. Sequencing was done on a sample of Tregs sorted from blood. This chain joins TRBV6-2 or TRBV6-3 and TRBJ2-2, with no clear D. CDR3 residues: CASSYLVRFSNTGELFF. CDR3 DNA sequence: TGTGCCAGCAGTTACTTAGTCCGTTTCTCGAACACCGGGGAGCTGTTTTTT.